Listed below are T cell receptor beta chains from one sample, sequenced in a study of T cells in localized non-small cell lung cancer. Sequencing used immunoSEQ multiplex PCR; TCRdb keeps in-frame clones, though not all of them. This table has 75,000 to 90,000 clones, roughly 81% appearing once. Sample: peripheral blood, taken before any cancer treatment. These receptors were obtained from a man aged 40-75 years with stage I lung adenocarcinoma. The CDR3 runs from the conserved cysteine through the conserved F or W. D genes are given only for firm matches. Only some rows state a clone size, as once, few, many or a class for expanded clones.

.	16	TRBJ1-4	TRBV6-5	.	CASSYAGTWTNEKLFF	TGTGCCAGCAGTTACGCCGGTACGTGGACTAATGAAAAACTGTTTTTT
.	16	TRBJ2-3	TRBV5-1	TRBD1	CASSSTGGVMADTQYF	TGCGCCAGCAGCTCCACAGGGGGTGTCATGGCAGATACGCAGTATTTT
.	12	TRBJ1-4	TRBV18	.	CASSPKAEKLFF	TGTGCCAGCTCACCCAAGGCTGAAAAACTGTTTTTT
.	17	TRBJ2-7	TRBV11-2	.	CASSLEWRTGKGYEQYF	TGTGCCAGCAGCTTAGAGTGGCGAACAGGGAAGGGGTACGAGCAGTACTTC
.	18	TRBJ1-2	TRBV7-9	TRBD1	CASSSGQGAGNRFYGYTF	TGTGCCAGCAGCTCGGGACAGGGGGCTGGGAATAGATTCTATGGCTACACCTTC
.	13	TRBJ2-3	TRBV7-2	.	CASSFDRTDTQYF	TGTGCCAGCAGCTTTGACAGGACAGATACGCAGTATTTT
.	14	TRBJ1-1	TRBV9	TRBD1	CASSTGQGHTEAFF	TGTGCCAGCAGCACTGGACAGGGACACACTGAAGCTTTCTTT
.	16	TRBJ2-5	TRBV4-1	TRBD2	CASSQEPAGTKETQYF	TGCGCCAGCAGCCAAGAACCAGCGGGGACTAAAGAGACCCAGTACTTC
.	16	TRBJ2-3	TRBV5-4	.	CASSWGPGASTDTQYF	TGTGCCAGCAGCTGGGGGCCAGGGGCGAGCACAGATACGCAGTATTTT
.	13	TRBJ2-1	TRBV28	.	CASSLLGGNEQFF	TGTGCCAGCAGTTTATTAGGGGGTAATGAGCAGTTCTTC
.	14	TRBJ1-1	TRBV11-2	.	CASSFGPGRLEAFF	.
.	15	TRBJ1-1	TRBV5-1	.	CASSLLVLGDTEAFF	TGCGCCAGCAGCTTGTTGGTCTTGGGTGACACTGAAGCTTTCTTT
.	13	TRBJ1-5	TRBV27	.	CASSPGSNQPQHF	TGTGCCAGCAGTCCCGGCAGCAATCAGCCCCAGCATTTT
.	12	TRBJ2-7	TRBV18	.	CASSPGGYEQYF	TGTGCCAGCTCACCGGGCGGCTACGAGCAGTACTTC
.	15	TRBJ2-7	TRBV7-5	.	CARRPTSGRDYEQYF	TGTGCCAGAAGGCCGACTAGCGGGAGGGACTACGAGCAGTACTTC
.	15	TRBJ2-2	TRBV19	TRBD1	CASSGRDRGPGELFF	TGTGCCAGTAGTGGGCGGGACAGGGGCCCCGGGGAGCTGTTTTTT
.	16	TRBJ2-3	TRBV27	TRBD1	CASSLPGTGSTDTQYF	TGTGCCAGCAGTCTTCCCGGGACAGGGAGCACAGATACGCAGTATTTT
once	13	TRBJ2-5	TRBV4-1	.	CASSQDQGGTQYF	TGCGCCAGCAGCCAAGATCAGGGGGGGACCCAGTACTTC
.	16	TRBJ2-1	TRBV30	TRBD2	CAWSVRSGRAIHEQFF	TGTGCCTGGAGTGTACGATCCGGGAGGGCCATCCATGAGCAGTTCTTC
.	15	TRBJ1-1	TRBV18	TRBD1	CASSPNRGAGTEAFF	TGTGCCAGCTCACCAAACAGGGGCGCTGGGACTGAAGCTTTCTTT
few	12	TRBJ2-3	TRBV15	.	CATGRDTDTQYF	TGTGCCACCGGACGAGACACAGATACGCAGTATTTT
.	14	TRBJ2-1	TRBV18	.	CASSPSLGEGEQFF	TGTGCCAGCTCACCATCCCTAGGGGAAGGTGAGCAGTTCTTC
.	14	TRBJ1-4	TRBV19	TRBD1	CASSEGEHRGPLTF	TGTGCCAGTAGCGAGGGGGAACACAGGGGCCCCTTAACGTTT
.	16	TRBJ2-3	TRBV14	.	CASSPRGRVSTDTQYF	TGTGCCAGCAGCCCCCGGGGCAGGGTCAGCACAGATACGCAGTATTTT
once	13	TRBJ2-5	TRBV18	.	CASSPAGGKTQYF	TGTGCCAGCTCACCCGCAGGGGGGAAGACCCAGTACTTC
.	13	TRBJ1-5	TRBV2	.	CASRADYNQPQHF	TGTGCCAGCAGGGCAGACTACAATCAGCCCCAGCATTTT
.	15	TRBJ2-7	TRBV29-1	.	CSVIGAGGLSYEQYF	TGCAGCGTCATTGGGGCGGGTGGTTTGTCGTACGAGCAGTACTTC
.	14	TRBJ2-5	TRBV6-1	.	CASSEDASRATQYF	TGTGCCAGCAGTGAGGACGCGTCCCGGGCGACCCAGTACTTC
.	12	TRBJ2-3	TRBV28	.	CASSPTSYTQYF	TGTGCCAGCAGTCCCACTAGCTATACGCAGTATTTT
.	14	TRBJ1-1	TRBV7-9	.	CASSLSGEITEAFF	TGTGCCAGCAGCTTATCAGGGGAGATCACTGAAGCTTTCTTT
.	14	TRBJ1-4	TRBV6-6	.	CASSYGQLNEKLFF	TGTGCCAGCAGTTACGGACAGCTGAATGAAAAACTGTTTTTT
.	14	TRBJ2-2	TRBV18	.	CASSMVTNTGELFF	TGTGCCAGCTCAATGGTTACGAACACCGGGGAGCTGTTTTTT
.	17	TRBJ2-5	TRBV7-2	TRBD2	CASSTRTSGFGRETQYF	TGTGCCAGCAGCACAAGGACTAGCGGGTTTGGCAGAGAGACCCAGTACTTC
.	15	TRBJ2-7	TRBV11-1	TRBD1	CASSLLWDRNYEQYF	TGTGCCAGCAGCTTACTCTGGGACAGAAACTACGAGCAGTACTTC
.	15	TRBJ2-2	TRBV7-6	.	CASSYTVGPTGELFF	TGTGCCAGCAGCTACACGGTTGGGCCCACCGGGGAGCTGTTTTTT
.	15	TRBJ1-6	TRBV5-5	TRBD1	CASSLEGQEYSPLHF	TGTGCCAGCAGCTTGGAGGGACAGGAATATTCACCCCTCCACTTT
medium-sized	11	TRBJ2-1	TRBV6-5	.	CASRRNNEQFF	TGTGCCAGCAGGCGTAACAATGAGCAGTTCTTC
.	15	TRBJ1-1	TRBV7-9	TRBD1	CASSLGGTGVNEAFF	TGTGCCAGCAGCTTAGGCGGGACAGGTGTTAATGAAGCTTTCTTT
.	18	TRBJ1-1	TRBV11-1	.	CASSLARSRGDLYTEAFF	TGTGCCAGCAGCCTTGCGCGGTCTAGGGGGGATCTTTACACTGAAGCTTTCTTT
.	13	TRBJ1-5	TRBV7-9	TRBD1	CASSSDRGQPQHF	TGTGCCAGCAGCTCGGACAGGGGGCAGCCCCAGCATTTT
.	13	TRBJ1-1	TRBV18	.	CASSGTQNTEAFF	TGTGCCAGCTCCGGGACACAAAACACTGAAGCTTTCTTT
.	13	TRBJ2-2	TRBV2	TRBD1	CASRTGPTGELFF	TGTGCCAGCAGGACAGGGCCCACCGGGGAGCTGTTTTTT
.	14	TRBJ1-1	TRBV27	.	CASSFFGGRTEAFF	TGTGCCAGCAGTTTTTTTGGGGGGAGGACTGAAGCTTTCTTT
.	13	TRBJ2-5	TRBV29-1	.	CSVERSPQETQYF	TGCAGCGTTGAACGGTCGCCTCAAGAGACCCAGTACTTC
.	16	TRBJ1-5	TRBV27	.	CASSLIQGKGGQPQHF	TGTGCCAGCAGTTTGATCCAGGGAAAGGGCGGTCAGCCCCAGCATTTT
.	12	TRBJ2-1	TRBV27	.	CASSARYNEQFF	TGTGCCAGCAGTGCCAGGTACAATGAGCAGTTCTTC
.	17	TRBJ2-2	TRBV5-6	TRBD2	CASSPGLAEPNTGELFF	TGTGCCAGCAGCCCGGGACTAGCGGAACCGAACACCGGGGAGCTGTTTTTT
.	13	TRBJ1-1	TRBV7-3	TRBD1	CASSSDRDGEAFF	TGTGCCAGCAGCTCGGACAGGGATGGTGAAGCTTTCTTT
.	13	TRBJ1-3	TRBV2	.	CASSEGTGNTIYF	TGTGCCAGCAGTGAAGGGACTGGAAACACCATATATTTT
once	16	TRBJ1-3	TRBV7-2	.	CASSLVAGSSGNTIYF	TGTGCCAGCAGCTTAGTAGCAGGATCCTCTGGAAACACCATATATTTT
.	14	TRBJ2-1	TRBV2	TRBD2	CASSLAGGRNEQFF	TGTGCCAGCAGTCTAGCGGGAGGGAGGAATGAGCAGTTCTTC
few	16	TRBJ2-1	TRBV7-9	.	CASSILDPGSYNEQFF	TGTGCCAGCAGCATTTTGGACCCCGGCTCCTACAATGAGCAGTTCTTC
.	16	TRBJ1-3	TRBV19	.	CASSRRTGFSGNTIYF	TGTGCCAGTAGCCGTCGGACCGGGTTCTCTGGAAACACCATATATTTT
.	13	TRBJ1-2	TRBV7-3	TRBD1	CASSPDRGRGYTF	TGTGCCAGCAGCCCGGACAGGGGGCGCGGCTACACCTTC
.	15	TRBJ2-3	TRBV27	TRBD2	CASSPMGGSTDTQYF	TGTGCCAGCAGTCCGATGGGAGGGTCCACAGATACGCAGTATTTT
.	11	TRBJ2-5	TRBV7-9	.	CASSLSGFQYF	TGTGCCAGCAGCTTATCCGGGTTCCAGTACTTC
.	12	TRBJ2-2	TRBV11-2	.	CASSSDTGELFF	TGTGCCAGCAGCTCCGACACCGGGGAGCTGTTTTTT
.	13	TRBJ2-3	TRBV9	.	CASAVAITDTQYF	TGTGCCAGCGCGGTAGCAATCACAGATACGCAGTATTTT
.	13	TRBJ1-2	TRBV5-1	TRBD1	CASRPGTDGGYTF	TGCGCCAGCAGGCCCGGGACAGACGGCGGCTACACCTTC
.	17	TRBJ1-4	TRBV5-5	TRBD1	CASSLARQGTTNEKLFF	TGTGCCAGCAGCTTAGCGCGACAGGGAACAACTAATGAAAAACTGTTTTTT